Below, 14 T cell receptor beta chains from the same sample are listed, as sequenced in a study of T cells after yellow fever vaccination (dated by TCRdb to 2018 to 2020). The library was made by 5' RACE. The listed sequencing device is Illumina NovaSeq 6000. In TCRdb, the public reads were trimmed at Q25 with fastp and aligned with MiXCR, with productive beta chains retained. Under each unique CDR3 protein, matching rows form one entry showing the most common genes and DNA. Present in this sample are a few hundred thousand distinct CDR3 sequences, approximately 8% of which were seen just once. 3% to 3.5% of the sample comes from the top ten. What this sample's treatment or condition label stands for: live attenuated yellow fever vaccine strain. Sequenced here: CD4+ T cells sorted from PBMCs, sampled 5 days after the yellow fever booster vaccination. The receptors come from a man younger than 35 who received the YFV17D yellow fever vaccine.

V is TRBV19 and J is TRBJ2-7, with D possibly matching TRBD1 (5 bases). CDR3 length: 12 amino acids. Trimming pared 4 bases from V and 4 bases from J, leaving 8 bases between. Germline CDR1 and CDR2: LNHDA and SQIVND (reference sequence). CDR3 residues: CASSTQGYEQYF. CDR3 in DNA: TGTGCCAGTAGTACCCAGGGTTACGAGCAGTACTTC. The variable domain in full, completed from reference TRBV19 and TRBJ2-7, reads DGGITQSPKYLFRKEGQNVTLSCEQNLNHDAMYWYRQDPGQGLRLIYYSQIVNDFQKGDIAEGYSVSREKKESFPLTVTSAQKNPTAFYLCASSTQGYEQYFGPGTRLTVT.

This clonotype occurred a few times. J is TRBJ2-5 and V is TRBV6-4, with TRBD2 as a possible D gene (6 bases). The germline V gene encodes CDR1 MRHNA and CDR2 SNTAGT. There are 13 residues in the CDR3. Trimming shortened V by 7 bases and J by 2 bases, and 11 bases separated the two germline ends. The CDR3 loop is CASIGGAQETQYF. The CDR3 bases are TGTGCCAGCATCGGCGGGGCGCAAGAGACCCAGTACTTC.

This clonotype occurred many times. The chain combines TRBV4-3 with TRBJ1-6; D possibly corresponds to TRBD1 (5 bases). V was clipped by 1 base and J by 5 bases, with 18 bases between them. CDR3 length: 18 amino acids. CDR1 is LGHNA, CDR2 YSLEER, per germline. CDR3 DNA: TGCGCCAGCAGCCAAGGGACGGCGGGGGTGTTTGATAATTCACCCCTCCACTTT. It translates to CASSQGTAGVFDNSPLHF.

This clonotype was counted ten times or more. CDR3: CSAWESRGTDTQYF. CDR3 coding DNA: TGCAGCGCATGGGAGAGCAGGGGTACAGATACGCAGTATTTT. The rearrangement uses TRBV29-1 and TRBJ2-3, with D possibly TRBD1 on 6 matching bases. This CDR3 is built from 14 residues. Germline V gives CDR1 SQVTM, CDR2 ANQGSEA. The V end lost 7 bases, the J end lost 3 bases, and 17 bases lay between the germline ends.

The CDR3, as DNA: TGTGCCAGCAGCCCCTCGGGACTCCAAGAGACCCAGTACTTC. Protein sequence: CASSPSGLQETQYF. The V gene is TRBV3-1, the J gene TRBJ2-5, with D possibly TRBD2 on 6 matching bases. This CDR3 has 14 residues. Deletions cut 4 bases from V and 1 base from J, with 10 bases between. Germline-derived CDR1 and CDR2 are LGHDT and YNNKEL (reference sequence).

This clonotype was counted ten times or more. V and J are TRBV5-1 and TRBJ2-1; D remains unclear. Germline CDR1 SGHRS, CDR2 YFSETQ. The CDR3 loop spans 16 amino acids. V lost 0 bases to trimming and J lost 2 bases, with 12 bases between them. CDR3 DNA: TGCGCCAGCAGCTTGGGAGGCAGACGGGCCTACAATGAGCAGTTCTTC. Residues: CASSLGGRRAYNEQFF.

This clonotype was found many times. The V gene is TRBV6-2 or TRBV6-3, the J gene TRBJ2-2, with TRBD2 matching over 11 bases. The trim removed 0 bases at V and 3 bases at J, leaving 9 bases unmatched. The CDR3 extends over 19 amino acids. Germline-derived CDR1 and CDR2 are MNHEY and SVGEGT. DNA of the CDR3: TGTGCCAGCAGTTACTCGAGAGGTCGACTAGCGGGGCACACCGGGGAGCTGTTTTTT. This codes for CASSYSRGRLAGHTGELFF.

The chain links TRBV20-1 to TRBJ1-4; TRBD1 agrees at 7 bases. This CDR3 comprises 15 residues. The junction had 12 bases not matched to a gene; V was cut back by 3 bases and J by 8 bases. Germline values: CDR1 DFQATT, CDR2 SNEGSKA (reference sequence). The DNA of the CDR3 is TGCAGTGCTAGTGGGAACAGGGGAGGAGAAGAAAAACTGTTTTTT. Protein sequence: CSASGNRGGEEKLFF.

Written as DNA, the CDR3 is TGTGCCAGCAGCTCTTATCGGCGCAGGAGCTACAATGAGCAGTTCTTC. Its translation is CASSSYRRRSYNEQFF. V usage is TRBV5-8 and J usage is TRBJ2-1; D call uncertain. This CDR3 comprises 16 residues. Trimming cost V 3 bases and J 3 bases, with 16 bases left between them. Germline values: CDR1 SGHTS, CDR2 YDEGEE. Complete variable domain (other parts from reference TRBV5-8 and TRBJ2-1): EAGVTQSPTHLIKTRGQQATLRCSPISGHTSVYWYQQALGLGLQFLLWYDEGEERNRGNFPPRFSGRQFPNYSSELNVNALELEDSALYLCASSSYRRRSYNEQFFGPGTRLTVL.

This clonotype was recorded many times. The chain couples TRBV6-2 or TRBV6-3 to TRBJ2-7; unclear D gene. The CDR3 is 13 amino acids. The V end was cut by 7 bases, the J end by 4 bases, with 14 bases between. CDR1 and CDR2 from the germline V gene are MNHEY and SVGEGT. Here the CDR3 DNA reads TGTGCCAGCAATGACGGAGTGACATACGAGCAGTACGTC. Its translation is CASNDGVTYEQYV.

The chain joins TRBV19 to TRBJ1-4; possible D gene TRBD1, 5 bases. V lost 3 bases, J lost 7 bases, and 15 bases lay in between. This CDR3 is built from 15 residues. Germline loops: CDR1 LNHDA, CDR2 SQIVND (reference sequence). The CDR3 here is CASSMNGARLEKLFF. The CDR3 DNA reads as TGTGCCAGTAGTATGAACGGGGCGCGACTTGAAAAACTGTTTTTT.

J is TRBJ1-2 and V is TRBV3-1; TRBD1 might be the D (6 bases). Germline CDR1 reads LGHDT; CDR2 reads YNNKEL (reference sequence). Trimming removed 5 bases from V and 4 bases from J, with 11 bases in between. CDR3 length: 13 amino acids. DNA for the CDR3: TGTGCCAGCAGCTTCAGGGGACGCTATGGCTACACCTTC. This gives the protein CASSFRGRYGYTF.

The CDR3 sequence: CASSQQLGRDQPQHF. The CDR3 DNA is TGTGCCAGCAGCCAACAATTAGGGCGAGATCAGCCCCAGCATTTT. The chain joins TRBV3-1 to TRBJ1-5; D gene unclear. This CDR3 spans 15 amino acids. The germline CDR1 and CDR2 sequences are LGHDT and YNNKEL (reference sequence). With 2 bases removed from V and 5 bases from J, the gap between germline ends came to 13 bases.

This chain connects TRBV12-3 or TRBV12-4 to TRBJ2-7, with a tentative D call TRBD2 (6 bases). The CDR3 has 14 amino acids. Deletions cut 3 bases from V and 3 bases from J, with 12 bases between. This CDR3 is CASSLRGPYYEQYF. The CDR3 nucleotides read TGTGCCAGCAGTTTGCGGGGCCCCTACTACGAGCAGTACTTC.